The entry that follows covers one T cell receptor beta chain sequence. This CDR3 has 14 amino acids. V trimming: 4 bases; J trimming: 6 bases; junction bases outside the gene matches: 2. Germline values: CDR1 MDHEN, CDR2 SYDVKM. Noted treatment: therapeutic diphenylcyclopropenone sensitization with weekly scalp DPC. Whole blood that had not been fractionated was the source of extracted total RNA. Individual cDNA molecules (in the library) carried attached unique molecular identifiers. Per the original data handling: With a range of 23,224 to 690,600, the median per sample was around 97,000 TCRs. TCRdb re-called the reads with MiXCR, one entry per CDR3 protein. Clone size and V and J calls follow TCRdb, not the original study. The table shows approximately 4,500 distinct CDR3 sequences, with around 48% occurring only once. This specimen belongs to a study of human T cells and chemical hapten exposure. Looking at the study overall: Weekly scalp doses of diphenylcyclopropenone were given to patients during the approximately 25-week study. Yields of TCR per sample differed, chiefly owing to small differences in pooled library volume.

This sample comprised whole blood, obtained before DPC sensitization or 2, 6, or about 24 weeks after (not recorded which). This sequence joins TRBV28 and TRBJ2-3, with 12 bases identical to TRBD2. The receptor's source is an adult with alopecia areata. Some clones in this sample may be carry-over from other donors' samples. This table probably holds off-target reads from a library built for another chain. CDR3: CASSSSGGDDTQYF. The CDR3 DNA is TGTGCCAGCAGTTCTAGCGGGGGGGACGATACGCAGTATTTT.